This T cell receptor beta chain was sequenced for a study of monozygotic twins with inflammatory bowel disease. Study-wide results and caveats: Different T cell subtypes could not be distinguished.

Reprocessing the 5' RACE reads, TCRdb reports a single entry for every CDR3 protein and omits DNA. This sample's clone table lists hundreds of thousands of distinct CDR3 sequences. CDR3 length: 16 amino acids. CDR1 LGHDT and CDR2 YNNKEL come from the germline V gene (reference sequence). Details on this clonotype: No antigen is known for it.

Sequencing was carried out using blood. This chain joins TRBV3-1 and TRBJ2-3. The sequence derives from a human donor with ulcerative colitis or Crohn's disease, or a healthy co-twin of an affected twin (not recorded which). The CDR3 spells CASSQVLTTSTDTRYF.